The table lists the clone carrying this T cell receptor (beta chain) with a few counts. Antigen specificity is unknown. Germline CDR1 and CDR2: WSHSY and SAAADI. Trimming shortened V by 2 bases and J by 6 bases, and 11 bases separated the two germline ends. The CDR3 spans 14 residues. The data derive from a study of T cell repertoires in cytomegalovirus infection. TCRdb used MiXCR to reprocess the reads, holding one entry per CDR3 protein. Of more than 150,000 distinct CDR3 sequences listed, approximately 20% are singletons. Findings of the study overall: Dominating the ex vivo response were HLA-C-restricted CMV-specific TCR beta clonotypes.

This sequence was found in a human donor in good health (CMV status not recorded). Some clones in this sample may be carry-over from other donors' samples. The chain uses TRBV10-2 and TRBJ1-5; weak D call: TRBD1 (5 bases). The sample consisted of PBMCs. The CDR3 loop reads CASSEAGGGQPQHF. The CDR3 DNA reads as TGCGCCAGCAGTGAGGCCGGCGGGGGTCAGCCCCAGCATTTT.